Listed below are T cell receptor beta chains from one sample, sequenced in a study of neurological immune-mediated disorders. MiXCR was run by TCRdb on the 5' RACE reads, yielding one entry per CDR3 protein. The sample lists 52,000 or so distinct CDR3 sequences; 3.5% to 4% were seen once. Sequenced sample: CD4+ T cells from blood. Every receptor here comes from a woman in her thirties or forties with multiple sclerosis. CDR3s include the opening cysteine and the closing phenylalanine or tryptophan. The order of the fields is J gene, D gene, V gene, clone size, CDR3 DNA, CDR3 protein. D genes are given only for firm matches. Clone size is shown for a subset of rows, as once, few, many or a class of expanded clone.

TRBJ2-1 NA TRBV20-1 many TGCAGTGCTAAACCCACAGGAGATGAGCAGTTCTTC CSAKPTGDEQFF
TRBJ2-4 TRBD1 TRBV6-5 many TGTGCCAGCAGTCAACAGGGGGAAGCCAAAAACATTCAGTACTTC CASSQQGEAKNIQYF
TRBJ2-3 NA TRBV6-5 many TGTGCCAGCAGTTACGTAACAAAAACAGATACGCAGTATTTT CASSYVTKTDTQYF
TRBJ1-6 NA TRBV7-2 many TGTGCCAGCAGCTTACGGCCTTATAATTCACCCCTCCACTTT CASSLRPYNSPLHF
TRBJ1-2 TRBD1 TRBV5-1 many TGCGCCAGCAGCGTAGACAGGGGGGTTGTGAAGGGCTACACCTTC CASSVDRGVVKGYTF
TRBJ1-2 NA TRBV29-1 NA TGCAGCGTTAGGTCAAGGGGCGCGAAAAATGGCTACACCTTC CSVRSRGAKNGYTF
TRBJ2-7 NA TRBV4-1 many TGCGCCAGCAGCCAAGATCTGGGGAACGAGCAGTACTTC CASSQDLGNEQYF
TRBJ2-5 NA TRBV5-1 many TGCGCCAGCAGCTTCCCCCTGGGCAGGGGAGGCCAAGAGACCCAGTACTTC CASSFPLGRGGQETQYF
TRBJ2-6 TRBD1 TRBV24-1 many TGTGCCACCAGTGATCCCGGACAGGGTGTTGGGGCCAACGTCCTGACTTTC CATSDPGQGVGANVLTF
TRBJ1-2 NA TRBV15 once TGTGCCACCAGCAGAGATAGGACAGCCTATGGCTACACCTTC CATSRDRTAYGYTF
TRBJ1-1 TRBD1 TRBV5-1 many TGCGCCAGCAGCTATTACAGGGGGGGAACTGAAGCTTTCTTT CASSYYRGGTEAFF
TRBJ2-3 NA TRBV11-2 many TGTGCCAGCAGCTTAGCACTCATCACAGATACGCAGTATTTT CASSLALITDTQYF
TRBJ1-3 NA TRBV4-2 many TGTGCCAGCAGCCACCCTGACGGCCGCTCTGGAAACACCATATATTTT CASSHPDGRSGNTIYF
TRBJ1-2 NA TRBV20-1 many TGCAGTGCTGAACGCAGGGACATTGGCTACACCTTC CSAERRDIGYTF
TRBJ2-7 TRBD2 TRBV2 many TGTGCCAGCAGTGAAGAAGTAGCGGGGGGCCCTAGGTCCTACGAGCAGTACTTC CASSEEVAGGPRSYEQYF
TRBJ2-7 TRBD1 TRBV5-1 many TGCGCCAGCAGCCCCCGGGACAGGGGGTCAGGGCTCTCCTACGAGCAGTACTTC CASSPRDRGSGLSYEQYF
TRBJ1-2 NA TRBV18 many TGTGCCAGCTCGGCCGGGAGTTTCCCTAACTATGGCTACACCTTC CASSAGSFPNYGYTF
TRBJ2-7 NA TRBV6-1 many TGTGCCAGTTCCTTTGACAGGACCTCCTACGAGCAGTACTTC CASSFDRTSYEQYF
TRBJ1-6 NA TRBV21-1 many TGTGCCAGCAGCAAAGTCTTTAGGGCCCGGGAGGGTTCACCCCTCCACTTT CASSKVFRAREGSPLHF
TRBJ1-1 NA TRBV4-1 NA TGCGCCAGCAGCCAATCCTTGAGAACGAAAGGGTTTGAAGCTTTCTTT CASSQSLRTKGFEAFF
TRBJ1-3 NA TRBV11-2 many TGTGCCAGCAGCTTTCAGGGAAACACCATATATTTT CASSFQGNTIYF
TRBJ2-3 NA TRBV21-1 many TGTGCCAGCAGCAAAGATCGAGACTTTTTTAGGTTGTGGTATTTT CASSKDRDFFRLWYF
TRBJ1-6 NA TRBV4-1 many TGCGCCAGCAGCCAAGATTCGGCGGCCGGGCGTAATTCACCCCTCCACTTT CASSQDSAAGRNSPLHF
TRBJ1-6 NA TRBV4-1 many TGCGCCAGCAGCCAAGGCCCGGGACCGGTTAATTCACCCCTCCACTTT CASSQGPGPVNSPLHF
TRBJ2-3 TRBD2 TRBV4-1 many TGCGCCAGCAGCCAAGTCGGGCGCCTAGCGGGGGATACGCAGTATTTT CASSQVGRLAGDTQYF
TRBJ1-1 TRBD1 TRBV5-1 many TGCGCCAGCAGCTTGACCTCAGGGGGAGGACTGGACACTGAAGCTTTCTTT CASSLTSGGGLDTEAFF
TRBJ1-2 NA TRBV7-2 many TGTGCCAGCAGCTTGGGCAGCCCTGGCTATGGCTACACCTTC CASSLGSPGYGYTF
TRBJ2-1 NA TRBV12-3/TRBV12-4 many TGTGCCAGCAGTTTAGCGCCAAACTACAATGAGCAGTTCTTC CASSLAPNYNEQFF